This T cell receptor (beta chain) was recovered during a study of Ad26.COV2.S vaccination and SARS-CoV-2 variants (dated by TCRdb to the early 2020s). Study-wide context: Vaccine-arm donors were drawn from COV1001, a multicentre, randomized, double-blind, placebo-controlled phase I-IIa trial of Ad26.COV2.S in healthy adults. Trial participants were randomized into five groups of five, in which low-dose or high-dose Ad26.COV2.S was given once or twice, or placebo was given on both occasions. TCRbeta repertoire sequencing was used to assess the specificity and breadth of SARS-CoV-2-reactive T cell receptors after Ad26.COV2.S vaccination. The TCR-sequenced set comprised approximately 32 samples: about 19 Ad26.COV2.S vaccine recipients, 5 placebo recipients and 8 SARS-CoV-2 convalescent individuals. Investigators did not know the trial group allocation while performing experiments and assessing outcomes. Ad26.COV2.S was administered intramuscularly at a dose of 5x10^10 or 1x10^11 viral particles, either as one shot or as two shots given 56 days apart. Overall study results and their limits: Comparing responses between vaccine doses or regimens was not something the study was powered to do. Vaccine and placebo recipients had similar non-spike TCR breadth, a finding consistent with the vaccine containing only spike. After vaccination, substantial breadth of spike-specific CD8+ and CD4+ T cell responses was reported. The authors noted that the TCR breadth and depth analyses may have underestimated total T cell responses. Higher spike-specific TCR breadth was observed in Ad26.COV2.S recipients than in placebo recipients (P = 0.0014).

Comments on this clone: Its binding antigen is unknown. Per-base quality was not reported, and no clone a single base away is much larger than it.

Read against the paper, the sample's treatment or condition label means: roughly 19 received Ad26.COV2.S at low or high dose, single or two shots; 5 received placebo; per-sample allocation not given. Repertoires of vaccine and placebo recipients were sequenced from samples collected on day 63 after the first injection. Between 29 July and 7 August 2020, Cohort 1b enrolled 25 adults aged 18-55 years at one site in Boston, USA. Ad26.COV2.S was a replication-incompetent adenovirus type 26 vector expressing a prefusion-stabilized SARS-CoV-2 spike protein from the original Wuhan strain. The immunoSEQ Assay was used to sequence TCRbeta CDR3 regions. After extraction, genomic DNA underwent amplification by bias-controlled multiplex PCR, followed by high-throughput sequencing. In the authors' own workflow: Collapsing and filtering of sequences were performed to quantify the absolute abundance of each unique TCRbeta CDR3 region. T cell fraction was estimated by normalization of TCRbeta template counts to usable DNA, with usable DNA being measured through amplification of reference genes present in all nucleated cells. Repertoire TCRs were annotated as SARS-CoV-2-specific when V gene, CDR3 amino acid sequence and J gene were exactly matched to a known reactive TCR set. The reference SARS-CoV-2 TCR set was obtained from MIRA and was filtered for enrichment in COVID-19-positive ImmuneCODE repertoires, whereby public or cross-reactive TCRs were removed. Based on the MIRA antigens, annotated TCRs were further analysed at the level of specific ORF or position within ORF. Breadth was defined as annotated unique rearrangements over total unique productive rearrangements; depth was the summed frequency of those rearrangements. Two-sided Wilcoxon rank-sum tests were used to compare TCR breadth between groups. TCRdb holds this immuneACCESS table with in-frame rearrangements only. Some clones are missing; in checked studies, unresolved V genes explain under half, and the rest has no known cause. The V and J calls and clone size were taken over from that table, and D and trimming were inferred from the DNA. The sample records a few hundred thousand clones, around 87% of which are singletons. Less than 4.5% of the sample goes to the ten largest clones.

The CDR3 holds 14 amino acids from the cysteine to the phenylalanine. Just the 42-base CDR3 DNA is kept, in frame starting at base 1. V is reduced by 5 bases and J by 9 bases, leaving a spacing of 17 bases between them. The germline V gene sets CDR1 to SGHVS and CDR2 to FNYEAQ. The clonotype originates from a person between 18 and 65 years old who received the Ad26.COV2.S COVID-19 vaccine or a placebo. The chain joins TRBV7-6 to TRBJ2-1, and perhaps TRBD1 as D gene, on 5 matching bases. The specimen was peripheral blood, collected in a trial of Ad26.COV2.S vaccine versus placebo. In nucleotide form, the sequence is TGTGCCAGCAGCCCTAAGTTTGGGGCGGCTGAGCAGTTCTTC. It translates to CASSPKFGAAEQFF. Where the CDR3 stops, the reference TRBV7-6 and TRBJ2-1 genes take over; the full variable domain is GAGVSQSPRYKVTKRGQDVALRCDPISGHVSLYWYRQALGQGPEFLTYFNYEAQQDKSGLPNDRFSAERPEGSISTLTIQRTEQRDSAMYRCASSPKFGAAEQFFGPGTRLTVL.